One sample yielded the 4 T cell receptor beta chains listed below, sequenced in a study of beta chain features in type 1 diabetes. The whole isolated RNA underwent reverse transcription, so sequencing captured expressed TCRB transcripts. Sequencing was performed with immunoSEQ multiplex PCR; in TCRdb, only in-frame clones are kept and a portion is missing. Among more than 300,000 clones listed, roughly 8% were seen once. Sample: central memory CD4+ T cells from blood. The origin of the receptors is a woman aged 18 to 35 in good health.

V usage is TRBV7-6 and J usage is TRBJ2-5, with D unclear. The CDR3 is 14 residues long. Looked up from germline, CDR1 is SGHVS and CDR2 is FNYEAQ. V gave up 2 bases and J gave up 1 base, with 8 bases separating them. The CDR3 nucleotides are TGTGCCAGCAGCTTATCCGGGTTCCAAGAGACCCAGTACTTC. Protein sequence: CASSLSGFQETQYF.

This clone came up many times. The rearrangement links TRBV15 to TRBJ2-1; 10 bases are a match to TRBD2. After removal of 2 bases from V and 6 bases from J, the junction contained 7 bases not matched to a gene. Germline CDR1 LNHNV, CDR2 YYDKDF (reference sequence). The CDR3 is made up of 16 amino acids. DNA of the CDR3: TGTGCCACCAGCAGACTAGCGGGAGTGCGGAGCAATGAGCAGTTCTTC. Its translation: CATSRLAGVRSNEQFF.

This sequence joins TRBV6-5 and TRBJ1-4; 7 bases are shared with TRBD1. Germline V gene data show CDR1 as MNHEY and CDR2 as SVGAGI. The CDR3 is made up of 14 amino acids. The V segment lost 6 bases and the J segment 8 bases; nucleotides outside the gene matches: 9. In nucleotides, the CDR3 is TGTGCCAGCAGCCGTACAGGGGAAGAAGAAAAACTGTTTTTT. Residues: CASSRTGEEEKLFF.

The chain links TRBV27 to TRBJ2-2; 8 bases align to TRBD2. CDR1 is MNHEY and CDR2 is SMNVEV in the germline V gene (reference sequence). The V and J ends lost 3 bases and 6 bases, in that order; junction bases with no gene match: 9. This CDR3 spans 16 amino acids. The CDR3 DNA is TGTGCCAGCAGTTTTCATTCCGGGAGGGGCGCCGGGGAGCTGTTTTTT. Its translation: CASSFHSGRGAGELFF.